The 20 T cell receptor beta chains presented below share a single source sample, sequenced in a study of blood T cell repertoires in COVID-19. Assay used: immunoSEQ multiplex PCR; TCRdb lists only in-frame clones, some missing. The sample shows some 80,000 clones, 88% of them seen only once. Sequencing was performed on peripheral blood. Receptors originate from a human donor in a cohort sampled during active COVID-19.

The rearrangement joins TRBV3-1 (or the pseudogene TRBV3-2) to TRBJ2-2; TRBD2 matches 11 bases. V lost 0 bases to trimming and J lost 3 bases; unmatched junction nucleotides: 9. CDR1 is LGHDT and CDR2 is YNNKEL in the germline V gene (reference sequence). This CDR3 is built from 19 residues. In DNA, the CDR3 is TGTGCCAGCAGCCAAGATCTAGGTAGCGGGGGGGCGCACACCGGGGAGCTGTTTTTT. It translates to CASSQDLGSGGAHTGELFF.

This clone occurred once. The chain carries TRBV4-3 and TRBJ1-1; D is unclear. This CDR3 spans 12 amino acids. V was pared by 2 bases and J by 5 bases, with 6 bases between. Germline CDR1 reads LGHNA; CDR2 reads YSLEER. CDR3 DNA: TGCGCCAGCAGCCAAATCGGGACTGAAGCTTTCTTT. It codes for CASSQIGTEAFF.

J is TRBJ2-7 and V is TRBV5-1; the match to TRBD1 covers 8 bases. The germline CDR1 and CDR2 sequences are SGHRS and YFSETQ. There are 15 residues in the CDR3. V lost 4 bases and J lost 7; bases outside the gene matches: 13. The CDR3 nucleotides are TGCGCCAGCAGCCCGGAGGGGCAGGGGGCCAGAGAGCAGTACTTC. It encodes CASSPEGQGAREQYF.

This rearrangement joins TRBV19 to TRBJ2-5; D may be TRBD1 (5 bases). The CDR3 runs 13 residues. Germline V lookup: CDR1 LNHDA, CDR2 SQIVND (reference sequence). Trimming pared 6 bases from V and 1 base from J, leaving 9 bases between. CDR3 nucleotides: TGTGCCAGTAGCCCCCAGGGCCAAGAGACCCAGTACTTC. It codes for CASSPQGQETQYF.

The chain has TRBV18 and TRBJ2-2, with 7 bases fitting TRBD1. Germline assignment: CDR1 KGHSH and CDR2 LQKENI. J was trimmed by 1 base and V by 2 bases; bases with no gene match: 1. CDR3 length: 15 amino acids. CDR3 in DNA: TGTGCCAGCTCACCAGGGACAGTGAACACCGGGGAGCTGTTTTTT. Its protein product is CASSPGTVNTGELFF.

The V call is TRBV5-1, the J call TRBJ1-1; 8 bases are shared with TRBD1. Losses at the gene ends were 1 base for V and 7 bases for J; bases not matched to a gene: 3. The CDR3 loop spans 13 amino acids. CDR1 and CDR2 from the germline V gene are SGHRS and YFSETQ. This CDR3 reads CASSLSGGREAFF. In DNA form, the CDR3 reads TGCGCCAGCAGCTTGTCAGGGGGCCGTGAAGCTTTCTTT. The whole variable domain, remainder taken from reference TRBV5-1 and TRBJ1-1, is KAGVTQTPRYLIKTRGQQVTLSCSPISGHRSVSWYQQTPGQGLQFLFEYFSETQRNKGNFPGRFSGRQFSNSRSEMNVSTLELGDSALYLCASSLSGGREAFFGQGTRLTVV.

V gene TRBV28 combines with J gene TRBJ2-7; a possible D gene is TRBD2 (7 bases). Trimming left V 2 bases short and J 2 bases short, with 16 bases between. Germline V gene sequence: CDR1 MDHEN, CDR2 SYDVKM. The CDR3 loop spans 16 amino acids. CDR3: CASSLIFGRTAYEQYF. The CDR3 DNA sequence: TGTGCCAGCAGTTTAATATTCGGGAGGACAGCCTACGAGCAGTACTTC.

This rearrangement joins TRBV6-4 to TRBJ2-3; D may be TRBD2 (6 bases). In germline, CDR1 is MRHNA, CDR2 SNTAGT. This CDR3 contains 13 residues. The V end was cut by 6 bases, the J end by 3 bases, with 10 bases between. The CDR3 loop reads CASSIRETDTQYF. The CDR3 bases are TGTGCCAGCAGCATCCGGGAGACAGATACGCAGTATTTT.

CDR3 DNA sequence: TGTGCCAGCAGCTTGTTTGTGGGGGGGGGCACAGATACGCAGTATTTT. Protein sequence: CASSLFVGGGTDTQYF. The chain links TRBV5-6 to TRBJ2-3; 7 bases line up with TRBD2. CDR1 is SGHDT, CDR2 YYEEEE, per germline. With V trimmed by 1 base and J by 1 base, 6 bases remained unmatched. This CDR3 has 16 amino acids.

The table lists this clone with a count of one. This chain uses TRBV7-2 with TRBJ2-7, with 11 bases aligning to TRBD1. The CDR3 runs 15 residues. The germline V gene has CDR1 SGHTA and CDR2 FQGNSA. V was clipped by 1 base and J by 6 bases; unmatched bases: 5. The CDR3 here is CASSLEGTGGFEQYF. In DNA form, the CDR3 reads TGTGCCAGCAGCTTAGAGGGGACAGGGGGTTTCGAGCAGTACTTC.

This chain uses TRBV25-1 with TRBJ1-6; 7 bases align to TRBD1. Per germline, CDR1 MGHDK and CDR2 SYGVNS. The junction had 3 bases not matched to a gene; V was cut back by 2 bases and J by 5 bases. This CDR3 is 15 amino acids long. CDR3 DNA sequence: TGTGCCAGCAGTGAAGTGGGACAGAATAATTCACCCCTCCACTTT. The encoded protein is CASSEVGQNNSPLHF.

This rearrangement joins TRBV2 to TRBJ2-1, with 12 bases matching TRBD1. Germline lookup yields CDR1 SNHLY and CDR2 FYNNEI. The CDR3 consists of 13 residues. V lost 6 bases, J lost 10 bases, and 4 bases stayed unmatched. The CDR3 sequence: CASRGQGASEQFF. CDR3 coding DNA: TGTGCCAGCAGGGGACAGGGGGCAAGCGAGCAGTTCTTC.

The rearrangement links TRBV25-1 to TRBJ2-1; 7 nucleotides agree with TRBD2. Germline CDR1 reads MGHDK; CDR2 reads SYGVNS. CDR3 length: 16 amino acids. Trimming cost V 2 bases and J 10 bases; bases outside gene matches: 14. CDR3 sequence reads: CASSEPSLGGRAEQFF. The CDR3 DNA follows: TGTGCCAGCAGTGAACCTTCCTTGGGCGGGAGAGCGGAGCAGTTCTTC.

The genes are TRBV7-9 and TRBJ2-6; TRBD1 is a possible D gene (7 bases). The V end was cut by 5 bases, the J end by 4 bases, with 18 bases between. This CDR3 has 17 amino acids. Per the germline V gene, CDR1 is SEHNR and CDR2 is FQNEAQ (reference sequence). The CDR3 nucleotides are TGTGCCAGCAGCCCCTCCAGGGGGGAGTCAGGGGCCAACGTCCTGACTTTC. This sequence encodes CASSPSRGESGANVLTF.

This clone was seen a handful of times. The V gene is TRBV30, the J gene TRBJ1-2, with 7 bases lining up with TRBD1. J gave up 7 bases and V 3 bases, and 5 bases lay outside the gene matches. CDR1 is GTSNPN, CDR2 SVGIG, per germline (reference sequence). This CDR3 has 12 amino acids. In DNA form, the CDR3 reads TGTGCCTGGAGCAGGGGGATGGGTGGCTACACCTTC. Protein sequence: CAWSRGMGGYTF.

V gene TRBV27 combines with J gene TRBJ1-5; 9 bases match TRBD1. The germline V gene has CDR1 MNHEY and CDR2 SMNVEV (reference sequence). J lost 4 bases, V lost 5 bases, and 6 bases had no gene match. The CDR3 has 15 amino acids. CDR3 DNA sequence: TGTGCCAGCAGTGGGGGGACAGGGCGTAATCAGCCCCAGCATTTT. It translates to CASSGGTGRNQPQHF.

This chain uses TRBV7-9 with TRBJ2-3; D is undetermined. The CDR3 contains 19 residues. Germline values: CDR1 SEHNR, CDR2 FQNEAQ (reference sequence). V lost 4 bases and J lost 0, with 23 bases in between. CDR3 in amino acids: CASSSTAWIESSSTDTQYF. The CDR3 coding sequence is TGTGCCAGCAGCTCCACAGCTTGGATCGAGTCGTCTAGCACAGATACGCAGTATTTT.

The V gene is TRBV4-3, the J gene TRBJ2-2, with a weak D call TRBD2 (6 bases). V was trimmed by 0 bases and J by 1 base, leaving 9 bases between them. This CDR3 is built from 16 residues. Germline V gene data show CDR1 as LGHNA and CDR2 as YSLEER. The CDR3 protein is CASSQDTGVNTGELFF. In DNA, the CDR3 is TGCGCCAGCAGCCAAGATACGGGGGTGAACACCGGGGAGCTGTTTTTT.

This clone is a singleton in its sample. This chain uses TRBV2 with TRBJ2-5, with 7 bases identical to TRBD1. V trimming: 5 bases; J trimming: 1 base; junction bases outside the gene matches: 4. This CDR3 is built from 14 residues. Germline V lookup: CDR1 SNHLY, CDR2 FYNNEI. The CDR3 region has the DNA TGTGCCAGCAGTTGGAGACAGGGCCAAGAGACCCAGTACTTC. Translation gives CASSWRQGQETQYF.

The V call is TRBV6-5, the J call TRBJ1-5, with 9 positions matching TRBD1. The CDR3 spans 14 residues. V shed 6 bases and J 6 bases; nucleotides not matched to a gene: 6. Germline values: CDR1 MNHEY, CDR2 SVGAGI. In nucleotides, the CDR3 is TGTGCCAGCAGATTGACAGGGGGTCGTCAGCCCCAGCATTTT. It translates to CASRLTGGRQPQHF.